The clone carrying this TCR beta chain was seen at least ten times. MiXCR was run by TCRdb on the 5' RACE reads, yielding one entry per CDR3 protein. The sample records about 33,000 distinct CDR3 sequences, over 4.5% being singletons. The sample comes from a study of early T cells in non-severe SARS-CoV-2 infection. From germline, CDR1 is LGHNT and CDR2 FRNRAP. J was trimmed by 2 bases and V by 1 base; bases with no gene match: 17. This CDR3 has 21 residues. The TCR originated in an adult who was a healthcare worker with PCR-confirmed SARS-CoV-2 infection or an uninfected control (not recorded which). The genes are TRBV12-5 and TRBJ2-5; 12 bases are a match to TRBD1. The sample consisted of whole blood. The CDR3 region has the DNA TGTGCTAGTGGTTTGGCCATCCACCTAGCCGGGACAGGGGGCCTTCAAGAGACCCAGTACTTC. This encodes CASGLAIHLAGTGGLQETQYF. Looking up the rest from reference TRBV12-5 and TRBJ2-5 gives the full variable domain: DARVTQTPRHKVTEMGQEVTMRCQPILGHNTVFWYRQTMMQGLELLAYFRNRAPLDDSGMPKDRFSAEMPDATLATLKIQPSEPRDSAVYFCASGLAIHLAGTGGLQETQYFGPGTRLLVL.